The source of this T cell receptor (beta chain) is a study of CD8 T cells in Susac syndrome. Sequencing of TCR beta was performed on blood CD8+ T cells and on blood CD4+ T cells. TEMRA cells were enriched by FACS, while CD8+ and CD4+ T cells were obtained through a negative isolation that was performed magnetically. Only one count was recorded for this clonotype. The CDR3 contains 14 residues. Germline trimming cut 7 bases from V and 0 bases from J; bases unmatched to any gene: 6. Germline V gene data show CDR1 as SQVTM and CDR2 as ANQGSEA. An input of roughly 0.5 to 1 ug of RNA was subjected to reverse transcription using random hexamers. Across 54 Vbeta and 13 Jbeta, immunoSEQ multiplex PCR amplified TCR beta CDR3. TCRdb recomputed calls from the immunoSEQ multiplex PCR reads with MiXCR, one row per CDR3 protein. Among around 150,000 distinct CDR3 sequences listed, around 95% were seen once.

The TCR sequence derives from a human donor in good health. V gene TRBV29-1 combines with J gene TRBJ1-3, with 7 bases identical to TRBD1. Input material: CD4+ T cells from PBMCs. The DNA of the CDR3 is TGCAGCGCCGTACAGGGGAGCTCTGGAAACACCATATATTTT. Its protein is CSAVQGSSGNTIYF.